The clone carrying this TCR beta chain has a count of ten or more. What it binds is not known. This sample is drawn from a study of identical twins. Study findings and constraints: The study found weaker excess twin sharing in beta out-of-frame sequences. Out-of-frame alpha sequences common to twins exhibited a surplus of low generation probability.

Each CDR3 protein is one row after TCRdb ran MiXCR on the 5' RACE reads. The sample comprises 240,000 or so distinct CDR3 sequences, roughly 7% of which are singletons, and roughly 3.4% rests with the top ten. CDR1 and CDR2 from the germline V gene are MGHRA and YSYEKL. This CDR3 is built from 14 residues. V was trimmed by 0 bases and J by 3 bases, leaving 8 bases between them. This sample was also put to use in a study of yellow fever vaccine responses in identical twins. As that study records: Twins' vaccine T cell responses were reported to seem partly convergent and partly personalized.

The sample comprised memory (CD45RO+) T cells sorted from blood. The TCR was taken from a woman aged 18 to 35 in good health. This chain uses TRBV4-1 with TRBJ1-2; D possibly corresponds to TRBD1 (5 bases). CDR3 amino acids: CASSQDSRDYGYTF. The CDR3 DNA sequence: TGCGCCAGCAGCCAAGATAGCAGGGACTATGGCTACACCTTC.